This paragraph reports one TCR beta chain. This entry comes from a study of blood T cells in healthy people across ages. PCR was performed a second time for about 7 to 11 cycles using a sample-barcoded 5' primer and a J-beta primer mix. TCRdb analysed the 5' RACE reads with MiXCR anew, one entry per CDR3 protein. The sample has roughly 800,000 distinct CDR3 sequences, 55% to 75% seen once; the top ten hold around 20%. CDR1 and CDR2 from the germline V gene are MNHEY and SVGAGI. V lost 4 bases and J 2 bases, leaving 12 bases between the germline ends. CDR3 length: 14 amino acids. This sequence joins TRBV6-5 and TRBJ2-7; D ambiguous. The TCR originated in a man aged 25-45 years in good health. Source material: blood. This CDR3 is CASSFFYGAYEQYF. The CDR3 DNA sequence: TGTGCCAGCAGTTTCTTCTATGGGGCCTACGAGCAGTACTTC.